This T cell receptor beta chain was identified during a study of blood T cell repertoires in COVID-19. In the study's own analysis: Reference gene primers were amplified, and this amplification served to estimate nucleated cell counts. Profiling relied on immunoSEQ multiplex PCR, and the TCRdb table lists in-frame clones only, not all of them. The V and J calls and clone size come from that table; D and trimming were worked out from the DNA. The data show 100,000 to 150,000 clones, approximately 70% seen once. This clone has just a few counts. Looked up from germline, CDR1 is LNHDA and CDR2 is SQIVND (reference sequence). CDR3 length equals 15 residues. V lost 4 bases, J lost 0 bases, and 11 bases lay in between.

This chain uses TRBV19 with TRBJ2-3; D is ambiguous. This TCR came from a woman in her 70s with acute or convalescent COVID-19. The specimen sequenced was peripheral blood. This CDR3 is CASSKSGISTDTQYF. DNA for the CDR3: TGTGCCAGTAGTAAGTCAGGAATCAGCACAGATACGCAGTATTTT.